These 30 T cell receptor beta chains were all obtained from the same sample, sequenced in a study of blood T cell repertoires in COVID-19. The assay was immunoSEQ multiplex PCR, and TCRdb's table has in-frame clones only and misses some. The sample has some 400,000 clones, 70% to 90% seen once. Sequencing used peripheral blood. The origin of the receptors is a human donor in a cohort sampled during active COVID-19.

The J gene is TRBJ2-5, the V gene TRBV11-2; 10 nucleotides agree with TRBD2. J was trimmed by 4 bases and V by 5 bases; bases with no gene match: 16. Germline CDR1 is SGHAT and CDR2 is FQNNGV. The CDR3 contains 18 residues. CDR3 loop: CASSPRGRTAGGVETQYF. CDR3 sequence (DNA): TGTGCCAGCAGCCCCAGGGGGCGTACAGCGGGAGGGGTAGAGACCCAGTACTTC.

This chain links TRBV6-5 with TRBJ2-2, with D unresolved. CDR1 is MNHEY, CDR2 SVGAGI, per germline. This CDR3 has 13 amino acids. The V end was cut by 6 bases, the J end by 6 bases, with 11 bases between. The CDR3 region is CASRPASAGELFF. The CDR3 coding sequence is TGTGCCAGCAGACCCGCAAGCGCCGGGGAGCTGTTTTTT.

The chain couples TRBV11-2 to TRBJ2-5; D not certain. CDR3 size: 13 residues. CDR1 and CDR2 from the germline V gene are SGHAT and FQNNGV. V lost 6 bases and J 1 base, leaving 9 bases between the germline ends. Here the CDR3 DNA reads TGTGCCAGCAGATTGCCCAGCCAAGAGACCCAGTACTTC. It encodes CASRLPSQETQYF. Variable domain in full (rest from reference TRBV11-2 and TRBJ2-5): EAGVAQSPRYKIIEKRQSVAFWCNPISGHATLYWYQQILGQGPKLLIQFQNNGVVDDSQLPKDRFSAERLKGVDSTLKIQPAKLEDSAVYLCASRLPSQETQYFGPGTRLLVL.

The rearrangement uses TRBV29-1 and TRBJ2-7, with 8 bases matching TRBD1. The CDR3 has 12 amino acids. Germline V lookup: CDR1 SQVTM, CDR2 ANQGSEA. The CDR3 DNA is TGCAGTGGGACAGGCAGCTCCTACGAGCAGTACTTC. As protein: CSGTGSSYEQYF.

V and J are TRBV29-1 and TRBJ2-5; a possible D gene is TRBD1 (5 bases). Germline V gene sequence: CDR1 SQVTM, CDR2 ANQGSEA. V was pared by 1 base and J by 4 bases, with 10 bases between. This CDR3 is built from 13 residues. CDR3 nucleotides: TGCAGCGTTGAAGCGCAGGGCGGAGAGACCCAGTACTTC. This sequence encodes CSVEAQGGETQYF.

The chain links TRBV2 to TRBJ1-1; 7 bases map to TRBD1. Trimming cost V 5 bases and J 5 bases; bases outside gene matches: 11. The CDR3 extends over 15 amino acids. CDR1 and CDR2 from the germline V gene are SNHLY and FYNNEI. CDR3 residues: CASSPHRGGGTEAFF. CDR3 DNA: TGTGCCAGCAGTCCCCACAGGGGAGGAGGGACTGAAGCTTTCTTT.

The chain couples TRBV3-1 (or the pseudogene TRBV3-2) to TRBJ1-1; 8 bases are shared with TRBD1. Germline CDR1 reads LGHDT; CDR2 reads YNNKEL (reference sequence). The V gene end was trimmed by 0 bases and the J gene end by 8 bases; junction bases not matched to a gene: 8. CDR3 length: 15 residues. CDR3 sequence: CASSQDQGASPEAFF. In DNA form, the CDR3 reads TGTGCCAGCAGCCAAGATCAGGGGGCGAGCCCCGAAGCTTTCTTT.

The chain links TRBV3-1 (or the pseudogene TRBV3-2) to TRBJ1-4, with 10 positions matching TRBD1. Losses at the gene ends were 0 bases for V and 6 bases for J; bases not matched to a gene: 4. CDR3 length equals 16 residues. The germline CDR1 and CDR2 sequences are LGHDT and YNNKEL (reference sequence). In DNA, the CDR3 is TGTGCCAGCAGCCAAGATCTGGGGACAGGGGATGAAAAACTGTTTTTT. Its translation is CASSQDLGTGDEKLFF.

The chain has TRBV7-8 and TRBJ1-5; tentative D call: TRBD1 (6 bases). Trimming left V 0 bases short and J 3 bases short, with 18 bases between. CDR1 SGHVS and CDR2 FQNEAQ come from the germline V gene. This CDR3 is 18 amino acids long. CDR3 DNA sequence: TGTGCCAGCAGCTTAGCGTGGTACAGGGAAGAGCACAATCAGCCCCAGCATTTT. Translating it yields CASSLAWYREEHNQPQHF.

CDR3 region: CAVEQGDEAFF. In DNA, the CDR3 is TGTGCCGTAGAACAGGGGGATGAAGCTTTCTTT. The chain combines TRBV28 with TRBJ1-1, with 8 bases fitting TRBD1. CDR1 MDHEN and CDR2 SYDVKM come from the germline V gene. The CDR3 covers 11 residues. With 11 bases clipped from V and 7 bases from J, the junction kept 6 bases outside the gene matches.

Details on this clone: The junction and the germline gene differ at one end; a read error may be behind it. This chain joins TRBV3-1 (or the pseudogene TRBV3-2) and TRBJ2-7; TRBD2 is a possible D gene (5 bases). The CDR3 has 12 residues. The germline V gene has CDR1 LGHDT and CDR2 YNNKEL (reference sequence). CDR3 nucleotide sequence: TGTGCCAGCAGCCAAAGTGGAGGAGCCAGGAGCTTC. It is translated as CASSQSGGARSF.

The rearrangement links TRBV25-1 to TRBJ1-1, with 8 bases identical to TRBD1. Trimming removed 4 bases from V and 3 bases from J; junction bases left unmatched: 4. CDR1 is MGHDK, CDR2 SYGVNS, per germline. This CDR3 has 14 amino acids. The CDR3 bases are TGTGCCAGCAGTGGACAGGGGCGGGACACTGAAGCTTTCTTT. Its translation: CASSGQGRDTEAFF.

The chain recombines TRBV5-1 with TRBJ2-7; 9 positions match TRBD1. The CDR3 covers 15 residues. The germline CDR1 and CDR2 sequences are SGHRS and YFSETQ. Losses at the gene ends were 4 bases for V and 7 bases for J; bases not matched to a gene: 12. CDR3 residues: CASSVNPGQGEEQYF. The CDR3 DNA is TGCGCCAGCAGCGTTAATCCGGGACAGGGCGAAGAGCAGTACTTC.

With regard to this clone: The junction departs from the called germline gene at one end, perhaps through a read error. V usage is TRBV28 and J usage is TRBJ2-5; 10 bases fit TRBD2. The CDR3 is made up of 15 amino acids. Per germline, CDR1 MDHEN and CDR2 SYDVKM. DNA of the CDR3: TGTGCCAGCAGCCTCTTTAGCGGGGGGCAAGGGACCCAGTACTTC. This sequence encodes CASSLFSGGQGTQYF.

This clone was found once. The genes are TRBV30 and TRBJ1-5, with TRBD1 identical over 7 bases. CDR3 length: 12 residues. The J segment lost 7 bases and the V segment lost 0 bases, leaving 0 bases of the junction unmatched. The germline V gene has CDR1 GTSNPN and CDR2 SVGIG (reference sequence). The CDR3 bases are TGTGCCTGGAGTGTAGGGGGCCAGCCCCAGCATTTT. Translating it yields CAWSVGGQPQHF.

This chain connects TRBV5-1 to TRBJ2-1; 9 bases map to TRBD2. The germline V gene has CDR1 SGHRS and CDR2 YFSETQ. This CDR3 spans 18 amino acids. V lost 1 base to trimming and J lost 6 bases; unmatched junction nucleotides: 14. This CDR3 reads CASSLLVGGGGASNEQFF. In DNA form, the CDR3 reads TGCGCCAGCAGCTTGTTAGTCGGCGGCGGGGGGGCCTCCAATGAGCAGTTCTTC. The variable domain in full, completed from reference TRBV5-1 and TRBJ2-1, reads KAGVTQTPRYLIKTRGQQVTLSCSPISGHRSVSWYQQTPGQGLQFLFEYFSETQRNKGNFPGRFSGRQFSNSRSEMNVSTLELGDSALYLCASSLLVGGGGASNEQFFGPGTRLTVL.

The V gene is TRBV3-1 (or the pseudogene TRBV3-2), the J gene TRBJ2-4; 7 bases line up with TRBD2. After removal of 1 base from V and 2 bases from J, the junction contained 17 bases not matched to a gene. Looked up from germline, CDR1 is LGHDT and CDR2 is YNNKEL (reference sequence). The CDR3 totals 20 residues. CDR3 nucleotides: TGTGCCAGCAGCCAAGGCCTCCGCCGGGACTATGTGGGAACCAAAAACATTCAGTACTTC. Amino acid sequence: CASSQGLRRDYVGTKNIQYF.

This clone was detected only once. The rearrangement uses TRBV5-1 and TRBJ2-7; D may be TRBD2 (6 bases). This CDR3 spans 17 amino acids. Germline-derived CDR1 and CDR2 are SGHRS and YFSETQ. V was shortened by 4 bases and J by 2 bases, with 22 bases between the two germline ends. CDR3 DNA: TGCGCCAGCAGCCCCCTGGGGCTAGCGCTTGCCCCCTACGAGCAGTACTTC. This codes for CASSPLGLALAPYEQYF.

The chain joins TRBV7-9 to TRBJ2-1, with 11 bases matching TRBD2. Germline V lookup: CDR1 SEHNR, CDR2 FQNEAQ (reference sequence). This CDR3 contains 17 residues. The ends lost 4 bases at V and 9 bases at J; junction bases unmatched: 14. CDR3 residues: CASSSIKTSGVTGEQFF. The CDR3 DNA follows: TGTGCCAGCAGCTCCATTAAGACTAGCGGGGTGACGGGTGAGCAGTTCTTC.

The rearrangement joins TRBV28 to TRBJ1-5; D is perhaps TRBD1 (5 bases). Trimming removed 6 bases at V and 9 bases at J, with 15 bases between. CDR3 length equals 13 residues. CDR1 is MDHEN, CDR2 SYDVKM, per germline. This CDR3 reads CASRAAGRGPQHF. CDR3 coding DNA: TGTGCCAGCAGGGCCGCAGGGAGGGGGCCCCAGCATTTT.

J is TRBJ1-4 and V is TRBV5-6; 7 bases fit TRBD1. The trim removed 2 bases at V and 5 bases at J, leaving 3 bases unmatched. Per germline, CDR1 SGHDT and CDR2 YYEEEE. The CDR3 totals 14 residues. The CDR3: CASSFLDRNEKLFF. DNA for the CDR3: TGTGCCAGCAGCTTTCTGGACAGGAATGAAAAACTGTTTTTT. Full variable domain (missing parts from reference TRBV5-6 and TRBJ1-4): DAGVTQSPTHLIKTRGQQVTLRCSPKSGHDTVSWYQQALGQGPQFIFQYYEEEERQRGNFPDRFSGHQFPNYSSELNVNALLLGDSALYLCASSFLDRNEKLFFGSGTQLSVL.

This chain connects TRBV7-9 to TRBJ1-4; weak D call: TRBD1 (6 bases). V was shortened by 10 bases and J by 3 bases, with 12 bases between the two germline ends. The CDR3 has 13 amino acids. CDR1 is SEHNR, CDR2 FQNEAQ, per germline (reference sequence). The CDR3 DNA sequence: TGTGCCACCGGGGGGGCTGCTAATGAAAAACTGTTTTTT. Encoded protein: CATGGAANEKLFF.

The genes are TRBV24-1 and TRBJ2-3; maybe TRBD2 (6 bases). Per the germline V gene, CDR1 is KGHDR and CDR2 is SFDVKD. This CDR3 contains 13 residues. V was shortened by 5 bases and J by 1 base, with 6 bases between the two germline ends. In nucleotides, the CDR3 is TGTGCCACCAGTGGGGAGGGCACAGATACGCAGTATTTT. It yields the protein CATSGEGTDTQYF.

The chain has TRBV5-1 and TRBJ2-1; possibly TRBD1 for D (6 bases). The CDR3 sequence is 13 residues long. Germline V CDR1 and CDR2: SGHRS, YFSETQ. Trimming took 5 bases from V and 5 from J, leaving 11 bases between them. This chain's CDR3 is CASRTGLDNEQFF. The CDR3 bases are TGCGCCAGCAGAACAGGGTTGGACAATGAGCAGTTCTTC.

The rearrangement joins TRBV6-6 to TRBJ2-7; D not resolved. Trimming left V 4 bases short and J 3 bases short, with 13 bases between. CDR3 length: 14 residues. Germline CDR1 reads MNHNY; CDR2 reads SVGAGI (reference sequence). CDR3 nucleotide sequence: TGTGCCAGCAGTTCGTCGACACGGAACTACGAGCAGTACTTC. Protein sequence: CASSSSTRNYEQYF.

The CDR3 spells CASSHPPSGTREEQFF. As DNA, the CDR3 is TGCGCCAGCAGCCATCCTCCCTCCGGGACTAGAGAGGAGCAGTTCTTC. This chain links TRBV4-1 with TRBJ2-1; 8 bases map to TRBD2. This CDR3 is built from 16 residues. The germline V gene encodes CDR1 MGHRA and CDR2 YSYEKL. Germline trimming cut 3 bases from V and 10 bases from J; bases unmatched to any gene: 14.

J is TRBJ2-1 and V is TRBV4-1, with D possibly matching TRBD2 (5 bases). Between the trimmed V and J ends, which lost 1 base and 6 bases, there was a span of 16 bases. This CDR3 has 16 residues. From germline, CDR1 is MGHRA and CDR2 YSYEKL. The DNA of the CDR3 is TGCGCCAGCAGCCAAGTCAGGCTAGCACAGAGCAATGAGCAGTTCTTC. Its protein is CASSQVRLAQSNEQFF.

This clone was seen more than once but under ten times. J is TRBJ1-5 and V is TRBV19, with 10 positions matching TRBD1. Germline V gene sequence: CDR1 LNHDA, CDR2 SQIVND (reference sequence). After removal of 5 bases from V and 0 bases from J, the junction contained 1 base not matched to a gene. The CDR3 loop spans 15 amino acids. The CDR3 reads CASSGTGDSNQPQHF. For the CDR3, the DNA is TGTGCCAGTAGTGGGACAGGGGATAGCAATCAGCCCCAGCATTTT.

This chain links TRBV6-2 or TRBV6-3 with TRBJ2-3; possibly TRBD1 for D (5 bases). Per germline, CDR1 MNHEY and CDR2 SVGEGT. The CDR3 loop spans 15 amino acids. With 0 bases removed from V and 2 bases from J, the gap between germline ends came to 9 bases. The CDR3 coding sequence is TGTGCCAGCAGTTACTCGAACAGGCCCACAGATACGCAGTATTTT. Translation gives CASSYSNRPTDTQYF.

The chain links TRBV4-2 to TRBJ1-4; 10 bases match TRBD1. This CDR3 is built from 17 residues. The trim removed 1 base at V and 3 bases at J, leaving 5 bases unmatched. CDR1 is LGHNA, CDR2 YNFKEQ, per germline. CDR3 amino acids: CASSQVSGQGPNEKLFF. CDR3 nucleotides: TGTGCCAGCAGCCAAGTGTCGGGACAGGGGCCTAATGAAAAACTGTTTTTT.